The present entry profiles one T cell receptor beta chain with its context. Its antigen is not identified. As to time point: patch test 2, 6 weeks after DPC sensitization. Treatment described: therapeutic diphenylcyclopropenone sensitization with weekly scalp DPC. RNA extraction used unfractionated whole blood as the source of total RNA. The data are from a study of human T cells and chemical hapten exposure. Study at large: The sensitizer, 2% DPC, was used on around 2 cm by around 2 cm of upper inner arm skin. General study points: PT1 expanded TCR counts and patch test score were linked, and their correlation was positive. The study found that DPC sensitization did not change TCRs above 1 in 1000 frequency.

Germline CDR1 reads SGHRS; CDR2 reads YFSETQ. Trimming took 1 base from V and 10 from J; bases not matched to a gene: 9. This CDR3 contains 15 residues. TCRdb independently ran MiXCR on the RACE reads; one entry per CDR3 protein. The sample has just over 350,000 distinct CDR3 sequences, roughly 6% seen once. The V call is TRBV5-1, the J call TRBJ2-1, with TRBD1 identical over 9 bases. Specimen: whole blood, collected in connection with sensitization to the hapten diphenylcyclopropenone (DPC). The sequence came from a woman under 30 with alopecia areata. Some clones in this sample may be carry-over from other donors' samples. The CDR3 loop reads CASSLRTGASGEQFF. CDR3 DNA: TGCGCCAGCAGCTTGAGGACAGGGGCTAGTGGGGAGCAGTTCTTC. The full variable domain, its missing parts supplied by reference TRBV5-1 and TRBJ2-1, is KAGVTQTPRYLIKTRGQQVTLSCSPISGHRSVSWYQQTPGQGLQFLFEYFSETQRNKGNFPGRFSGRQFSNSRSEMNVSTLELGDSALYLCASSLRTGASGEQFFGPGTRLTVL.